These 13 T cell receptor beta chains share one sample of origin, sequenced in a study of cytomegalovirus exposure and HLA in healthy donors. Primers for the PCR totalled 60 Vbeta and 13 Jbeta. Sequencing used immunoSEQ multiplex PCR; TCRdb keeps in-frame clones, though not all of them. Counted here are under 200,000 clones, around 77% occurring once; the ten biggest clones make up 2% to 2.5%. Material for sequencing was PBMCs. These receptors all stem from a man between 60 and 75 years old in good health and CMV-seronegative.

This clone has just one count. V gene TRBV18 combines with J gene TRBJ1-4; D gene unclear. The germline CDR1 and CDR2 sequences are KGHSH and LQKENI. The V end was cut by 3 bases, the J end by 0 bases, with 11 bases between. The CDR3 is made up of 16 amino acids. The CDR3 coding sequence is TGTGCCAGCTCACCCCAGAAAGTTGCAACTAATGAAAAACTGTTTTTT. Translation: CASSPQKVATNEKLFF.

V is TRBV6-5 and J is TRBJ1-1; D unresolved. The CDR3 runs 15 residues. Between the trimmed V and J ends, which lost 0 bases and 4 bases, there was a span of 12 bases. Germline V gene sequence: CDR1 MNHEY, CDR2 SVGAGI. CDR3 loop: CASSYSGRSGTEAFF. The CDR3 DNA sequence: TGTGCCAGCAGTTACTCGGGGAGGTCCGGCACTGAAGCTTTCTTT.

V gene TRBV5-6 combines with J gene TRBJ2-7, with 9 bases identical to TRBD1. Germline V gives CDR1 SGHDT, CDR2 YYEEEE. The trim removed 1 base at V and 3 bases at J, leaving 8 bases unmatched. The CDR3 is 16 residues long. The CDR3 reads CASSLRGTGLGYEQYF. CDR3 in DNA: TGTGCCAGCAGCTTGCGAGGGACAGGGTTGGGCTACGAGCAGTACTTC. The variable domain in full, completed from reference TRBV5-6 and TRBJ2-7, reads DAGVTQSPTHLIKTRGQQVTLRCSPKSGHDTVSWYQQALGQGPQFIFQYYEEEERQRGNFPDRFSGHQFPNYSSELNVNALLLGDSALYLCASSLRGTGLGYEQYFGPGTRLTVT.

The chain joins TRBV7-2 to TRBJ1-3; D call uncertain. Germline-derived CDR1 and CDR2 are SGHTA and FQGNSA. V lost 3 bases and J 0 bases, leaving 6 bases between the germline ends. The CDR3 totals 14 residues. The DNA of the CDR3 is TGTGCCAGCAGCTTGGAGGTCTCTGGAAACACCATATATTTT. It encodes CASSLEVSGNTIYF.

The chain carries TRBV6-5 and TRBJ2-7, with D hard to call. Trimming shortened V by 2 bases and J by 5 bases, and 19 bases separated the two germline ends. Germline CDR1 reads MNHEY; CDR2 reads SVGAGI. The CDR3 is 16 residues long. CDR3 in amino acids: CASSYGQRHLGDEQYF. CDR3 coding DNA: TGTGCCAGCAGTTACGGCCAGAGGCACCTCGGTGACGAGCAGTACTTC.

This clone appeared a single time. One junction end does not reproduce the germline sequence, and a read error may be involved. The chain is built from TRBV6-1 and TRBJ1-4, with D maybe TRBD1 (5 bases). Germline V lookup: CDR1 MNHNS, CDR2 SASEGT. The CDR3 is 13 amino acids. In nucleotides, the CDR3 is TGTGCCGGCGAAACGTTACAGGACAAAAAAAACAGGTTT. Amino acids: CAGETLQDKKNRF.

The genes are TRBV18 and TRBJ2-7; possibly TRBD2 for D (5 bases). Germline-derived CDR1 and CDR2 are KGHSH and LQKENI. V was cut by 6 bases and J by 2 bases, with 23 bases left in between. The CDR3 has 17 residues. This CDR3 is CASSSAVFGASTYEQYF. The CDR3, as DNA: TGTGCCAGCTCCTCAGCGGTATTCGGCGCCTCAACCTACGAGCAGTACTTC.

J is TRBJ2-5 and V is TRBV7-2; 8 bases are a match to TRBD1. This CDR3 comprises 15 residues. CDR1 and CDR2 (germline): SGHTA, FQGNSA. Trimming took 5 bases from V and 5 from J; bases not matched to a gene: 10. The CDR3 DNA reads TGTGCCAGCAGCGCGAGCAGGGGGCTAGGGGAGACCCAGTACTTC. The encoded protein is CASSASRGLGETQYF.

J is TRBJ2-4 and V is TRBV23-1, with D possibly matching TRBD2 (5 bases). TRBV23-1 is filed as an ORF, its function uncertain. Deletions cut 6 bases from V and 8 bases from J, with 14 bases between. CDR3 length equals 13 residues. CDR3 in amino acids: CASSLRDPDIQYF. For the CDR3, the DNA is TGCGCCAGCAGCCTCCGGGATCCGGACATTCAGTACTTC.

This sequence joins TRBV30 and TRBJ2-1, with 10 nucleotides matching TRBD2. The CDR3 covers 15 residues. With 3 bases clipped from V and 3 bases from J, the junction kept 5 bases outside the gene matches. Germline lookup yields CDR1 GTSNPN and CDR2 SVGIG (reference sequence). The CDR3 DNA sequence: TGTGCCTGGAGCTGGACTAGCGGTATCTACAATGAGCAGTTCTTC. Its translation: CAWSWTSGIYNEQFF.

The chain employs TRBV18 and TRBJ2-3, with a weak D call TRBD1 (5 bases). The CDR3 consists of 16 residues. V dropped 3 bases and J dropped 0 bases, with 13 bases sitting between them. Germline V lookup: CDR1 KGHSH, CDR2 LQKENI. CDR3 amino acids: CASSPTVTTSTDTQYF. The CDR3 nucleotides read TGTGCCAGCTCACCGACAGTCACGACTAGCACAGATACGCAGTATTTT.

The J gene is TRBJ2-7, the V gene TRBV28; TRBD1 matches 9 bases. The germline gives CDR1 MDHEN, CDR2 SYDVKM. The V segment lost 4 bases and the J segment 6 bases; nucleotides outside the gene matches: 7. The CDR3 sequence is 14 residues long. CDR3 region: CASSSPGQGTEQYF. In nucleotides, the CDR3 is TGTGCCAGCAGTTCACCGGGACAGGGCACCGAGCAGTACTTC. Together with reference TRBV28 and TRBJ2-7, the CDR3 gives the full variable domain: DVKVTQSSRYLVKRTGEKVFLECVQDMDHENMFWYRQDPGLGLRLIYFSYDVKMKEKGDIPEGYSVSREKKERFSLILESASTNQTSMYLCASSSPGQGTEQYFGPGTRLTVT.

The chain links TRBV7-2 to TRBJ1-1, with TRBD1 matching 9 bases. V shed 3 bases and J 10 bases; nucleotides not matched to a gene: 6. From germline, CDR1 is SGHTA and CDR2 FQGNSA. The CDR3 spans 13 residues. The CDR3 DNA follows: TGTGCCAGCAGCTTGGGACAGGGATGTGTAGCTTTCTTT. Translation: CASSLGQGCVAFF.